This T cell receptor beta chain emerged from a study of blood T cell repertoires in COVID-19. The wider study: PBMCs, B-cell-depleted T cells, or T cells were the source of the cDNA or gDNA that made up the material.

Assay: immunoSEQ multiplex PCR; the TCRdb copy retains only in-frame clones and omits some. The sample includes approximately 200,000 clones, about four fifths of them seen just once. Seattle's enrolled individuals joined amid active infection and were then monitored longitudinally. The ends were cut back, 4 bases at V and 0 bases at J, with 19 bases in the middle. The length of the CDR3 is 18 residues. Germline V gene lookup returns CDR1 MDHEN and CDR2 SYDVKM. The material sequenced was peripheral blood. The sequence derives from a woman older than 75 with COVID-19, enrolled during active disease. The chain employs TRBV28 and TRBJ1-3, with a tentative D call TRBD1 (5 bases). CDR3 region: CASSSIGQFGGSGNTIYF. Here the CDR3 DNA reads TGTGCCAGCAGTTCTATTGGGCAATTCGGGGGCTCTGGAAACACCATATATTTT.